This note documents a single T cell receptor beta chain sequence. Antigen specificity is unknown. The sample originates from a study of beta chain features in type 1 diabetes. Points from the study as a whole: Across all four CD4+ subsets, people with type 1 diabetes showed modestly shorter TCRB CDR3s.

The CDR3 has 18 amino acids. Germline V gene data show CDR1 as SGHNT and CDR2 as YYREEE (reference sequence). V was pared by 1 base and J by 4 bases, with 10 bases of the junction left unmatched. Every bit of the isolated RNA underwent reverse transcription, so sequencing read expressed TCRB transcripts. Sequencing was performed with immunoSEQ multiplex PCR; in TCRdb, only in-frame clones are kept and a portion is missing. The sample includes 200,000 to 250,000 clones, roughly a tenth of them seen just once. Sequences were obtained from central memory CD4+ T cells from blood. The chain couples TRBV5-4 to TRBJ2-1; 11 positions agree with TRBD2. The sequence derives from a man younger than 35 in good health. CDR3 amino acids: CASSLYQISGRGYNEQFF. Here the CDR3 DNA reads TGTGCCAGCAGCTTGTACCAAATTAGCGGGAGGGGATACAATGAGCAGTTCTTC.